A single sample gave rise to the 6 T cell receptor beta chains below, sequenced in a study of T cell repertoires in cytomegalovirus infection. MiXCR, applied by TCRdb to the reads, yields one record per CDR3 protein. The sample holds roughly 500,000 distinct CDR3 sequences, around 35% seen once. These receptors lack a known antigen. The starting material was cultured PBMCs, obtained from culture after CMV antigen stimulation. These TCRs come from a human donor in good health (CMV status not recorded). Some clones in this sample may be carry-over from other donors' samples.

This chain's CDR3 is CASSSTLRSGGQYF. CDR3 nucleotides: TGTGCCAGCAGTAGTACCCTCAGGAGCGGGGGGCAGTATTTT. The J gene is TRBJ2-3, the V gene TRBV6-5; 8 positions agree with TRBD2. The CDR3 spans 14 residues. V shed 5 bases, J shed 11 bases, and the junction held 12 bases outside the gene matches. Per the germline V gene, CDR1 is MNHEY and CDR2 is SVGAGI.

The gene calls are TRBV6-5 and TRBJ1-1; D remains unclear. The CDR3 totals 17 residues. Germline CDR1 is MNHEY and CDR2 is SVGAGI. The V end was cut by 2 bases, the J end by 5 bases, with 21 bases between. The CDR3 sequence is CASSYRRFSSVGTEAFF. The CDR3 bases are TGTGCCAGCAGTTACCGGAGGTTTTCGTCAGTCGGGACTGAAGCTTTCTTT.

The V call is TRBV11-3, the J call TRBJ1-1; D unclear. Germline CDR1 is SGHNT and CDR2 is YENEEA. V was pared by 1 base and J by 3 bases, with 12 bases between. This CDR3 is 15 amino acids long. In nucleotides, the CDR3 is TGTGCCAGCAGCTTAGGGTTCGGGGAGGACACTGAAGCTTTCTTT. Protein product: CASSLGFGEDTEAFF.

As concerns this clonotype: The junction shows a germline mismatch at one end, possibly a read error. The V and J genes are TRBV12-3 or TRBV12-4 and TRBJ1-1; D is uncertain. CDR3 size: 10 residues. CDR3 in amino acids: CASAGTEAFF. In DNA, the CDR3 is TGTGCCAGCGCGGGCACTGAAGCGTTCTTT.

This clonotype is a singleton in its sample. Written as DNA, the CDR3 is TGTGCCAGCAGCCAACAGGGTAACACCGGGGAGCTGTTTTTT. Protein product: CASSQQGNTGELFF. The chain joins TRBV6-1 to TRBJ2-2; a possible D gene is TRBD1 (6 bases). The CDR3 extends over 14 amino acids. In germline, CDR1 is MNHNS, CDR2 SASEGT. Trimming took off 6 bases at V and 2 bases at J, with 10 bases between the two ends.

The rearrangement joins TRBV28 to TRBJ2-3; D may be TRBD1 (6 bases). This CDR3 region has 16 residues. The ends were cut back, 6 bases at V and 3 bases at J, with 19 bases in the middle. Germline CDR1 MDHEN, CDR2 SYDVKM. The CDR3 nucleotides read TGTGCCAGCAGCTACTCCAGGGGTAGGGCTACAGATACGCAGTATTTT. Translation gives CASSYSRGRATDTQYF.